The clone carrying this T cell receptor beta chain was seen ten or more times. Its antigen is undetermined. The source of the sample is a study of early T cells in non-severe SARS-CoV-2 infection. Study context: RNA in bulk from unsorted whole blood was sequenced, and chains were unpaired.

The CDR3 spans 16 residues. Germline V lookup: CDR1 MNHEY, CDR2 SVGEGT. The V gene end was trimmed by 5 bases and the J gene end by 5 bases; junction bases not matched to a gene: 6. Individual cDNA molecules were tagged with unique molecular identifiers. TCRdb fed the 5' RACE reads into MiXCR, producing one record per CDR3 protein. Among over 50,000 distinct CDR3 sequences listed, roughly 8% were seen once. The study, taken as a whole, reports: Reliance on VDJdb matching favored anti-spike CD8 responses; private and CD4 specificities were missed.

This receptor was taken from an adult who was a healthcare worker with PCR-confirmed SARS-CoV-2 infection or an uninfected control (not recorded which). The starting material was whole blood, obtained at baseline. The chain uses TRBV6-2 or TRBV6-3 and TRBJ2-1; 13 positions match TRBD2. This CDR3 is CASSQWTSGSHNEQFF. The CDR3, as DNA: TGTGCCAGCAGTCAATGGACTAGCGGGAGCCACAATGAGCAGTTCTTC.